This T cell receptor (beta chain) stems from a study of early T cells in non-severe SARS-CoV-2 infection. The protocol attached unique molecular identifiers to individual cDNA molecules. One entry per CDR3 protein results from TCRdb running MiXCR on the 5' RACE reads. Found here are roughly 30,000 distinct CDR3 sequences, 5% to 6.5% of them singletons; the top ten hold about 32%. This CDR3 spans 13 amino acids. Germline V CDR1 and CDR2: MNHEY, SMNVEV (reference sequence). The ends were cut back, 3 bases at V and 4 bases at J, with 6 bases in the middle. The sequence came from an adult who was a healthcare worker with PCR-confirmed SARS-CoV-2 infection or an uninfected control (not recorded which). Sample: whole blood, taken at baseline. The chain uses TRBV27 and TRBJ2-2; D gene uncertain. The CDR3 loop is CASSFGSTGELFF. CDR3 DNA sequence: TGTGCCAGCAGTTTCGGTTCCACCGGGGAGCTGTTTTTT.